This T cell receptor (beta chain) is drawn from a study of PD-1 blockade in classical Hodgkin lymphoma. Study conclusions and caveats: Still unresolved is the cause of the repertoire differences, which may be disease activity or prior therapy.

The CDR3 runs to 15 residues. Trimming took off 4 bases at V and 5 bases at J, with 15 bases between the two ends. Per germline, CDR1 MNHEY and CDR2 SVGAGI. This table comes from immunoSEQ multiplex PCR, and its TCRdb copy is limited to in-frame clones, with some not included. The sample has approximately 52,000 clones, 73% seen once. As regards this clone: As yet, its antigen is unknown.

Exposure to brentuximab vedotin varied, and each patient had relapsed following autologous stem cell transplantation. The sequence was collected from a human donor with classical Hodgkin lymphoma. The chain recombines TRBV6-5 with TRBJ1-5; maybe TRBD1 (6 bases). The sequenced sample was peripheral blood mononuclear cells (PBMCs), obtained before the second cycle of nivolumab. CDR3 bases: TGTGCCAGCAGTTCATCGACAGGCGCGGATCAGCCCCAGCATTTT. As protein: CASSSSTGADQPQHF.